These 21 T cell receptor beta chains originate from one sample sequenced in a study of beta chain features in type 1 diabetes. Expressed TCRB transcripts were sequenced after all isolated RNA was converted to cDNA. Repertoires were generated with immunoSEQ multiplex PCR, while TCRdb's copy carries only in-frame clones and drops some. Of about 360,000 clones in the sample, around an eighth were seen once. Input material: naive CD4+ T cells from blood. These receptors originate from a man younger than 30 in good health.

The J gene is TRBJ2-2, the V gene TRBV29-1, with D unresolved. CDR3 length: 11 residues. Per germline, CDR1 SQVTM and CDR2 ANQGSEA. Trimming took 7 bases from V and 2 from J, leaving 5 bases between them. As DNA, the CDR3 is TGCAGCGCTAGAAACACCGGGGAGCTGTTTTTT. Translated, it gives CSARNTGELFF.

In this sample, this clone turned up a few times. V and J are TRBV19 and TRBJ2-7; D not certain. The CDR3 consists of 12 residues. The germline V and J ends were trimmed by 3 bases and 3 bases, with 6 bases remaining between them. Germline CDR1 is LNHDA and CDR2 is SQIVND (reference sequence). CDR3 residues: CASSIQNYEQYF. In nucleotides, the CDR3 is TGTGCCAGTAGTATCCAGAACTACGAGCAGTACTTC.

This clone was counted only a few times. This CDR3 is CASSLTRYSNQPQHF. CDR3 in DNA: TGTGCCAGCAGCTTAACACGTTATAGCAATCAGCCCCAGCATTTT. The chain has TRBV7-8 and TRBJ1-5; D unclear. Germline V gives CDR1 SGHVS, CDR2 FQNEAQ. The CDR3 runs to 15 residues. Trimming removed 2 bases from V and 0 bases from J, with 8 bases in between.

Only a few counts were recorded for this clone. J is TRBJ2-5 and V is TRBV2; TRBD2 matches 8 bases. V lost 10 bases to trimming and J lost 3 bases; unmatched junction nucleotides: 19. The CDR3 runs 17 residues. CDR1 is SNHLY, CDR2 FYNNEI, per germline. CDR3 in amino acids: CATTLRSEGLEEETQYF. DNA for the CDR3: TGTGCCACCACTTTGCGATCCGAGGGACTAGAGGAAGAGACCCAGTACTTC.

This clone appeared a few times. The chain links TRBV9 to TRBJ2-3, with TRBD2 as a possible D gene (5 bases). The CDR3 sequence is 14 residues long. The ends were cut back, 0 bases at V and 6 bases at J, with 11 bases in the middle. Germline CDR1 reads SGDLS; CDR2 reads YYNGEE. CDR3 region: CASSVATAGDTQYF. In DNA form, the CDR3 reads TGTGCCAGCAGCGTAGCTACGGCGGGCGATACGCAGTATTTT.

The genes are TRBV18 and TRBJ2-7; D not resolved. The germline V gene has CDR1 KGHSH and CDR2 LQKENI. CDR3 size: 13 residues. V lost 4 bases to trimming and J lost 0 bases, with 7 bases between them. CDR3 nucleotide sequence: TGTGCCAGCTCACAGCAAAACTCCTACGAGCAGTACTTC. This encodes CASSQQNSYEQYF.

This clone was seen more than once but under ten times. The rearrangement links TRBV30 to TRBJ2-1, with 12 bases fitting TRBD2. CDR3 length: 13 amino acids. With 5 bases clipped from V and 10 bases from J, the junction kept 6 bases outside the gene matches. CDR1 and CDR2 (germline): GTSNPN, SVGIG (reference sequence). The CDR3 sequence: CAWVRLAGVEQFF. Here the CDR3 DNA reads TGTGCCTGGGTGAGACTAGCGGGGGTCGAGCAGTTCTTC.

For the CDR3, the DNA is TGTGCCAGCAAGCGGGAGATGGGACATGGTGAGCAGTTCTTC. It is translated as CASKREMGHGEQFF. The rearrangement joins TRBV2 to TRBJ2-1, with 8 nucleotides matching TRBD2. V was pared by 7 bases and J by 9 bases, with 11 bases of the junction left unmatched. The CDR3 extends over 14 amino acids. CDR1 is SNHLY, CDR2 FYNNEI, per germline.

The chain recombines TRBV7-8 with TRBJ1-3, with D possibly TRBD1 on 5 matching bases. Trimming removed 5 bases at V and 3 bases at J, with 20 bases between. CDR3 length equals 17 residues. Germline V gene sequence: CDR1 SGHVS, CDR2 FQNEAQ. Here the CDR3 reads CASSPLRGRVDGNTIYF. The CDR3 nucleotides read TGTGCCAGCAGCCCGCTCCGCGGCAGGGTGGATGGAAACACCATATATTTT. The variable domain in full, with the rest retrieved from reference TRBV7-8 and TRBJ1-3, is GAGVSQSPRYKVAKRGQDVALRCDPISGHVSLFWYQQALGQGPEFLTYFQNEAQLDKSGLPSDRFFAERPEGSVSTLKIQRTQQEDSAVYLCASSPLRGRVDGNTIYFGEGSWLTVV.

In its sample, this clone was seen a few times. Other DNA sequences in the same sample also yield this CDR3. V gene TRBV7-3 combines with J gene TRBJ2-1; TRBD2 matches at 9 bases. Germline V CDR1 and CDR2: SGHTA, FQGTGA. This CDR3 contains 15 residues. The J segment lost 4 bases and the V segment lost 0 bases, leaving 1 base of the junction unmatched. CDR3 residues: CASSLTSGGYNEQFF. The DNA for the CDR3 is TGTGCCAGCAGCTTAACTAGCGGGGGTTACAATGAGCAGTTCTTC.

This rearrangement joins TRBV7-8 to TRBJ1-1, with 7 bases lining up with TRBD1. This CDR3 comprises 14 residues. Trimming took 5 bases from V and 0 from J; bases not matched to a gene: 3. Germline assignment: CDR1 SGHVS and CDR2 FQNEAQ. CDR3 amino acids: CASSRQGLNTEAFF. The CDR3 DNA sequence: TGTGCCAGCAGCCGACAGGGATTGAACACTGAAGCTTTCTTT. Using reference TRBV7-8 and TRBJ1-1 for the parts outside the CDR3, the full variable domain is GAGVSQSPRYKVAKRGQDVALRCDPISGHVSLFWYQQALGQGPEFLTYFQNEAQLDKSGLPSDRFFAERPEGSVSTLKIQRTQQEDSAVYLCASSRQGLNTEAFFGQGTRLTVV.

The chain is built from TRBV28 and TRBJ1-2, with D unclear. The CDR3 is 13 residues long. V was clipped by 6 bases and J by 4 bases, with 12 bases between them. Looked up from germline, CDR1 is MDHEN and CDR2 is SYDVKM. The CDR3: CASSPPAGYGYTF. CDR3 bases: TGTGCCAGCAGCCCCCCAGCGGGCTATGGCTACACCTTC.

This clone was observed a few times. This chain connects TRBV30 to TRBJ2-1; 9 bases are a match to TRBD1. The ends lost 2 bases at V and 7 bases at J; junction bases unmatched: 12. The germline V gene encodes CDR1 GTSNPN and CDR2 SVGIG (reference sequence). The CDR3 runs 16 residues. The CDR3 loop reads CAWSLRNRGRMNEQFF. DNA for the CDR3: TGTGCCTGGAGTCTAAGGAACAGGGGGCGCATGAATGAGCAGTTCTTC.

In DNA form, the CDR3 reads TGTGCCAGCAGACGGGAATCTGGAAACACCATATATTTT. It is translated as CASRRESGNTIYF. The chain combines TRBV5-4 with TRBJ1-3; no firm D call. Germline V lookup: CDR1 SGHNT, CDR2 YYREEE (reference sequence). This CDR3 is 13 amino acids long. V shed 5 bases and J shed 1 base, with 7 bases lying between them.

Only a few counts were recorded for this clone. The V call is TRBV19, the J call TRBJ2-1, with 10 bases aligning to TRBD2. Germline-derived CDR1 and CDR2 are LNHDA and SQIVND (reference sequence). This CDR3 spans 16 amino acids. V gave up 6 bases and J gave up 0 bases; unmatched junction bases: 5. This CDR3 is CASRGLAKSSYNEQFF. DNA of the CDR3: TGTGCCAGTAGGGGACTAGCGAAATCCTCCTACAATGAGCAGTTCTTC. The whole variable domain, filled in from reference TRBV19 and TRBJ2-1, reads DGGITQSPKYLFRKEGQNVTLSCEQNLNHDAMYWYRQDPGQGLRLIYYSQIVNDFQKGDIAEGYSVSREKKESFPLTVTSAQKNPTAFYLCASRGLAKSSYNEQFFGPGTRLTVL.

This clone turned up a few times. Other DNA sequences within the sample encode an identical CDR3. The rearrangement joins TRBV6-5 to TRBJ1-1; possible D gene TRBD1, 5 bases. Germline V gives CDR1 MNHEY, CDR2 SVGAGI. The V end was cut by 0 bases, the J end by 4 bases, with 9 bases between. CDR3 length: 14 residues. The CDR3 loop is CASSYSRGGTEAFF. CDR3 sequence (DNA): TGTGCCAGCAGTTACTCTCGGGGGGGCACTGAAGCTTTCTTT.

The V gene is TRBV9, the J gene TRBJ2-7; TRBD2 agrees at 11 bases. J lost 0 bases, V lost 0 bases, and 5 bases had no gene match. Germline loops: CDR1 SGDLS, CDR2 YYNGEE. This CDR3 has 17 residues. The CDR3 sequence is CASSVGGGTSGSYEQYF. The CDR3 DNA is TGTGCCAGCAGCGTAGGCGGGGGGACTAGCGGCTCCTACGAGCAGTACTTC.

This clone was seen only a few times. For the CDR3, the DNA is TGTGCCAGTAGCAAACGGGGGGAAGGGGCAAGGCAGCCCCAGCATTTT. As protein: CASSKRGEGARQPQHF. V usage is TRBV19 and J usage is TRBJ1-5, with D tentatively TRBD1 (5 bases). Trimming took 6 bases from V and 7 from J, leaving 22 bases between them. Germline V gene sequence: CDR1 LNHDA, CDR2 SQIVND (reference sequence). The length of the CDR3 is 16 residues.

The CDR3 loop is CASSLGGFQETQYF. DNA for the CDR3: TGTGCCAGCAGCCTGGGGGGGTTTCAAGAGACCCAGTACTTC. The V gene is TRBV28, the J gene TRBJ2-5; 7 nucleotides align to TRBD2. V lost 6 bases, J lost 2 bases, and 6 bases stayed unmatched. CDR3 length: 14 amino acids. CDR1 is MDHEN and CDR2 is SYDVKM in the germline V gene. The whole variable domain, remainder taken from reference TRBV28 and TRBJ2-5, is DVKVTQSSRYLVKRTGEKVFLECVQDMDHENMFWYRQDPGLGLRLIYFSYDVKMKEKGDIPEGYSVSREKKERFSLILESASTNQTSMYLCASSLGGFQETQYFGPGTRLLVL.

This chain uses TRBV25-1 with TRBJ2-5; D is perhaps TRBD2 (5 bases). CDR1 is MGHDK, CDR2 SYGVNS, per germline. V was trimmed by 3 bases and J by 7 bases, leaving 6 bases between them. The CDR3 consists of 11 residues. The CDR3 loop is CASSDEGTQYF. As DNA, the CDR3 is TGTGCCAGCAGTGATGAGGGGACCCAGTACTTC.

The V call is TRBV28, the J call TRBJ1-6, with 7 bases lining up with TRBD1. The V gene's germline CDR1 is MDHEN and CDR2 SYDVKM. V lost 1 base to trimming and J lost 5 bases; unmatched junction nucleotides: 8. The CDR3 extends over 17 amino acids. CDR3 loop: CASSLFPGTANNSPLHF. CDR3 nucleotides: TGTGCCAGCAGTTTATTCCCCGGGACAGCAAATAATTCACCCCTCCACTTT.